These 30 T cell receptor beta chains were sequenced from one sample in a study of T cells in Graves' hyperthyroidism and ophthalmopathy. Researchers amplified the TCR beta CDR3 regions from RNA transcripts. In the first-round RT-PCR of the TCR CDR3, the HTBI primer set was used. TCRdb ran MiXCR on the multiplex PCR reads and lists one entry per CDR3 protein. The sample records over 400,000 distinct CDR3 sequences, roughly 14% being singletons. The specimen sequenced was blood. These receptors were taken from a man younger than 30 with Graves' ophthalmopathy.

This chain connects TRBV6-1 to TRBJ2-7; either TRBD1 or TRBD2 may fit D (6 bases each). V lost 3 bases, J lost 6 bases, and 18 bases lay in between. The CDR3 totals 15 residues. The germline gives CDR1 MNHNS, CDR2 SASEGT. Here the CDR3 reads CASSDVGGQHREQYF. In DNA, the CDR3 is TGTGCCAGCAGTGACGTGGGGGGCCAACACCGCGAGCAGTACTTC.

This clonotype was counted ten times or more. V usage is TRBV3-1 and J usage is TRBJ2-5, with 7 bases aligning to TRBD2. Trimming cost V 3 bases and J 7 bases; bases outside gene matches: 11. In germline, CDR1 is LGHDT, CDR2 YNNKEL (reference sequence). The CDR3 is 15 residues long. The CDR3 bases are TGTGCCAGCAGCCATCTCGGGGGGACGGAGGGGACCCAGTACTTC. Protein sequence: CASSHLGGTEGTQYF.

J is TRBJ2-1 and V is TRBV29-1; a weak D match, TRBD2 (5 bases). The CDR3 has 15 amino acids. V was cut by 3 bases and J by 0 bases, with 12 bases left in between. Germline-derived CDR1 and CDR2 are SQVTM and ANQGSEA. DNA for the CDR3: TGCAGCGTTGATCCCGGGGTTAGCTCCTACAATGAGCAGTTCTTC. This codes for CSVDPGVSSYNEQFF.

The sample holds a few counts of this clonotype. This chain joins TRBV20-1 and TRBJ2-7; TRBD2 agrees at 9 bases. The CDR3 covers 17 residues. The trim removed 4 bases at V and 3 bases at J, leaving 16 bases unmatched. Germline loops: CDR1 DFQATT, CDR2 SNEGSKA (reference sequence). This CDR3 is CSANPLTLAGVIYEQYF. In nucleotides, the CDR3 is TGCAGTGCTAATCCCTTGACACTAGCGGGCGTCATCTACGAGCAGTACTTC.

Worth noting for this clonotype: Just one base apart from a much larger clone, this may be a read error. V and J are TRBV6-2 or TRBV6-3 and TRBJ2-1; D gene unclear. The J call could be wrong; TRBJ2-7 is a better fit for the DNA end. Germline CDR1 MNHEY, CDR2 SVGEGT. The CDR3 sequence is 13 residues long. The DNA of the CDR3 is TGTGCCAGCAGTGACACGGACGGCAATGAGCAGTACTTC. Translation: CASSDTDGNEQYF.

This clonotype was picked up many times. The V call is TRBV11-3, the J call TRBJ1-1; 12 positions match TRBD1. The germline V gene encodes CDR1 SGHNT and CDR2 YENEEA. The CDR3 consists of 15 residues. V trimming: 5 bases; J trimming: 6 bases; junction bases outside the gene matches: 7. CDR3 loop: CASSHPGQGAPEAFF. The CDR3 nucleotides are TGTGCCAGCAGCCATCCGGGACAGGGGGCCCCTGAAGCTTTCTTT.

This clonotype was seen ten or more times. The CDR3 region is CASSLAVSSRDTEAFF. Written as DNA, the CDR3 is TGTGCCAGCAGCTTAGCGGTATCGTCACGGGACACTGAAGCTTTCTTT. The chain is built from TRBV7-6 and TRBJ1-1; no reliable D call. The V and J ends lost 0 bases and 3 bases respectively, with 14 bases between them. Germline V gives CDR1 SGHVS, CDR2 FNYEAQ. This CDR3 contains 16 residues.

Concerning this clonotype: One base away lies a much larger clone, so this may be a sequencing read error. The chain is built from TRBV2 and TRBJ2-1, with TRBD1 matching 9 bases. This CDR3 comprises 14 residues. Germline CDR1 SNHLY, CDR2 FYNNEI. V was clipped by 5 bases and J by 12 bases; unmatched bases: 11. CDR3 DNA: TGTGCCAGCAGTATCCCGGGACAGGGCCGGGGGCAGTTCTTC. Amino acids: CASSIPGQGRGQFF.

The chain recombines TRBV10-2 with TRBJ2-7; the match to TRBD2 covers 11 bases. Germline assignment: CDR1 WSHSY and CDR2 SAAADI. The CDR3 has 17 residues. V was pared by 6 bases and J by 5 bases, with 15 bases of the junction left unmatched. CDR3 sequence reads: CASRPPLLSGGAHEQYF. CDR3 bases: TGCGCCAGCAGGCCCCCTTTACTTAGCGGGGGGGCCCACGAGCAGTACTTC.

Ten or more counts support this clonotype. The chain uses TRBV11-2 and TRBJ1-4; 8 bases map to TRBD1. There are 16 residues in the CDR3. From germline, CDR1 is SGHAT and CDR2 FQNNGV. V was pared by 1 base and J by 8 bases, with 9 bases of the junction left unmatched. CDR3 nucleotide sequence: TGTGCCAGCAGCTTAGTCCCCGGACAGGGAGGCGAAAAACTGTTTTTT. Translated: CASSLVPGQGGEKLFF. The full variable domain, in which reference TRBV11-2 and TRBJ1-4 provide the parts outside the CDR3, is EAGVAQSPRYKIIEKRQSVAFWCNPISGHATLYWYQQILGQGPKLLIQFQNNGVVDDSQLPKDRFSAERLKGVDSTLKIQPAKLEDSAVYLCASSLVPGQGGEKLFFGSGTQLSVL.

The chain uses TRBV4-1 and TRBJ2-7; TRBD2 aligns across 11 bases. There are 15 residues in the CDR3. Losses at the gene ends were 2 bases for V and 2 bases for J; bases not matched to a gene: 2. Germline CDR1 MGHRA, CDR2 YSYEKL. CDR3 sequence: CASSQTSGSTYEQYF. In DNA, the CDR3 is TGCGCCAGCAGCCAAACTAGCGGGAGTACCTACGAGCAGTACTTC.

This sequence joins TRBV15 and TRBJ2-7; D remains ambiguous. The length of the CDR3 is 12 residues. Germline lookup yields CDR1 LNHNV and CDR2 YYDKDF (reference sequence). With 3 bases removed from V and 2 bases from J, the gap between germline ends came to 5 bases. The CDR3 is CATSRGTYEQYF. The DNA for the CDR3 is TGTGCCACCAGCAGGGGCACCTACGAGCAGTACTTC.

This clonotype was detected a few times. The V call is TRBV27, the J call TRBJ1-1; 9 nucleotides line up with TRBD1. V gave up 3 bases and J gave up 6 bases; unmatched junction bases: 8. The germline V gene has CDR1 MNHEY and CDR2 SMNVEV (reference sequence). There are 15 residues in the CDR3. The CDR3 is CASSFDRGEGAEAFF. CDR3 in DNA: TGTGCCAGCAGTTTCGACAGGGGGGAGGGGGCTGAAGCTTTCTTT.

The V gene is TRBV10-1, the J gene TRBJ2-7; D call uncertain. The CDR3 runs to 12 residues. CDR1 is WNHNN and CDR2 is SYGVQD in the germline V gene (reference sequence). V was trimmed by 2 bases and J by 5 bases, leaving 7 bases between them. The CDR3: CASSEVLDEQYF. The CDR3 DNA sequence: TGCGCCAGCAGTGAGGTTTTGGACGAGCAGTACTTC.

The chain is built from TRBV4-1 and TRBJ1-1; D remains ambiguous. CDR1 MGHRA and CDR2 YSYEKL come from the germline V gene. V gave up 6 bases and J gave up 2 bases, with 16 bases separating them. CDR3 length equals 15 residues. The CDR3 sequence: CASRKVGVSNTEAFF. The CDR3 DNA follows: TGCGCCAGCAGAAAAGTCGGGGTCTCAAACACTGAAGCTTTCTTT.

This clonotype was observed many times. The chain has TRBV28 and TRBJ2-7; D remains ambiguous. Germline V CDR1 and CDR2: MDHEN, SYDVKM. V gave up 9 bases and J gave up 5 bases, with 14 bases separating them. The length of the CDR3 is 12 residues. The chain's CDR3 is CASTATENEQYF. CDR3 nucleotide sequence: TGTGCCAGTACTGCCACAGAAAACGAGCAGTACTTC.

A remark on this clonotype: A much larger clone sits a single nucleotide away, making a read error possible. The CDR3 ends on some other residue instead of the conserved phenylalanine or tryptophan, so this is likely a read error. The V call is TRBV12-5, the J call TRBJ1-2; D is undetermined. Germline values: CDR1 LGHNT, CDR2 FRNRAP. The length of the CDR3 is 12 residues. V was trimmed by 2 bases and J by 7 bases, leaving 8 bases between them. CDR3 region: CASGLKGGGYTL. The CDR3 DNA follows: TGTGCTAGTGGTTTGAAGGGAGGTGGCTACACCCTC.

This clonotype was seen at least ten times. The J gene is TRBJ1-4, the V gene TRBV16; tentatively, D is TRBD1 (5 bases). V shed 4 bases and J shed 5 bases, with 11 bases lying between them. The CDR3 has 14 residues. Germline-derived CDR1 and CDR2 are KGHSY and FQNENV. Here the CDR3 reads CASSPTGLNEKLFF. CDR3 DNA: TGTGCCAGCAGCCCAACAGGATTAAATGAAAAACTGTTTTTT.

The sample holds many counts of this clonotype. The chain employs TRBV4-1 and TRBJ2-1, with 8 bases matching TRBD2. From germline, CDR1 is MGHRA and CDR2 YSYEKL. This CDR3 spans 16 amino acids. With 0 bases clipped from V and 1 base from J, the junction kept 2 bases outside the gene matches. The CDR3, as DNA: TGCGCCAGCAGCCAAGATAAGCGGGAGTCCTACAATGAGCAGTTCTTC. It encodes CASSQDKRESYNEQFF.

This clonotype was counted many times. The V call is TRBV18, the J call TRBJ2-3; D might be TRBD2 (6 bases). The germline V gene has CDR1 KGHSH and CDR2 LQKENI. V lost 2 bases and J lost 0, with 9 bases in between. This CDR3 is built from 15 residues. DNA of the CDR3: TGTGCCAGCTCACCATGGCGGGGTAGCACAGATACGCAGTATTTT. Its protein is CASSPWRGSTDTQYF.

This clonotype was detected many times. The chain couples TRBV15 to TRBJ2-7; TRBD2 agrees at 9 bases. The CDR3 runs to 15 residues. CDR1 is LNHNV and CDR2 is YYDKDF in the germline V gene (reference sequence). V lost 0 bases to trimming and J lost 4 bases; unmatched junction nucleotides: 4. This CDR3 reads CATSREASGAYEQYF. In DNA form, the CDR3 reads TGTGCCACCAGCAGAGAGGCTAGCGGGGCTTACGAGCAGTACTTC.

The chain is built from TRBV5-1 and TRBJ2-5; 9 bases line up with TRBD1. With 0 bases clipped from V and 4 bases from J, the junction kept 7 bases outside the gene matches. This CDR3 has 16 amino acids. Germline CDR1 and CDR2: SGHRS and YFSETQ. CDR3 amino acids: CASSLDRGRRSETQYF. CDR3 sequence (DNA): TGCGCCAGCAGCTTGGACAGGGGGCGCAGGTCAGAGACCCAGTACTTC. Looking up the rest from reference TRBV5-1 and TRBJ2-5 gives the full variable domain: KAGVTQTPRYLIKTRGQQVTLSCSPISGHRSVSWYQQTPGQGLQFLFEYFSETQRNKGNFPGRFSGRQFSNSRSEMNVSTLELGDSALYLCASSLDRGRRSETQYFGPGTRLLVL.

This clonotype was seen at least ten times. The genes are TRBV5-1 and TRBJ1-3; D may be TRBD1 (6 bases). V was clipped by 4 bases and J by 1 base, with 12 bases between them. This CDR3 contains 15 residues. CDR1 and CDR2 (germline): SGHRS, YFSETQ. The CDR3 DNA reads as TGCGCCAGCAGCAGTTTAGGGGGATCTGGAAACACCATATATTTT. It encodes CASSSLGGSGNTIYF.

The genes are TRBV5-4 and TRBJ2-1; the match to TRBD1 covers 8 bases. CDR3 length: 16 residues. V lost 6 bases, J lost 3 bases, and 11 bases stayed unmatched. Germline loops: CDR1 SGHNT, CDR2 YYREEE (reference sequence). This CDR3 is CASKDSRTGNYNEQFF. For the CDR3, the DNA is TGTGCCAGCAAGGATTCGAGGACAGGGAACTACAATGAGCAGTTCTTC.

Many counts were recorded for this clonotype. V is TRBV5-1 and J is TRBJ2-5, with D unclear. The CDR3 loop spans 15 amino acids. Per germline, CDR1 SGHRS and CDR2 YFSETQ. Trimming removed 0 bases from V and 1 base from J, with 10 bases in between. The CDR3 DNA follows: TGCGCCAGCAGCTTGGTGGGCGGTACCCAAGAGACCCAGTACTTC. Translated, it gives CASSLVGGTQETQYF.

This clonotype showed up many times. The chain recombines TRBV2 with TRBJ2-5, with 8 bases aligning to TRBD1. The CDR3 loop spans 15 amino acids. Germline lookup yields CDR1 SNHLY and CDR2 FYNNEI. J gave up 4 bases and V 7 bases, and 11 bases lay outside the gene matches. The CDR3 spells CASTLTGGSGETQYF. Written as DNA, the CDR3 is TGTGCCAGCACCCTTACAGGGGGGAGTGGAGAGACCCAGTACTTC.

This sequence joins TRBV19 and TRBJ2-7; no clear D. The CDR3 is made up of 15 amino acids. Trimming took 2 bases from V and 2 from J, leaving 13 bases between them. Germline CDR1 and CDR2: LNHDA and SQIVND (reference sequence). CDR3: CASSISGSPTYEQYF. CDR3 bases: TGTGCCAGTAGTATATCTGGCAGCCCGACCTACGAGCAGTACTTC.

This clonotype was counted ten times or more. The chain carries TRBV5-1 and TRBJ2-1; 12 nucleotides align to TRBD2. The CDR3 sequence is 18 residues long. With 2 bases clipped from V and 5 bases from J, the junction kept 11 bases outside the gene matches. The V gene's germline CDR1 is SGHRS and CDR2 YFSETQ. This CDR3 is CASSLARQGLAGHNEQFF. CDR3 nucleotide sequence: TGCGCCAGCAGCTTAGCGCGCCAGGGACTAGCGGGCCACAATGAGCAGTTCTTC.

This clonotype was detected a few times. V gene TRBV5-8 combines with J gene TRBJ1-2, with a possible D match to TRBD1 (6 bases). Germline CDR1 reads SGHTS; CDR2 reads YDEGEE. The CDR3 spans 15 residues. The ends were cut back, 0 bases at V and 5 bases at J, with 14 bases in the middle. CDR3 sequence: CASSLVHGGLYGYTF. In DNA form, the CDR3 reads TGTGCCAGCAGCTTGGTCCACGGGGGCCTTTATGGCTACACCTTC.

This clonotype was recorded at least ten times. The chain joins TRBV4-1 to TRBJ2-7; tentatively, D is TRBD2 (5 bases). Germline-derived CDR1 and CDR2 are MGHRA and YSYEKL. The CDR3 length is 14 residues. V was cut by 0 bases and J by 2 bases, with 8 bases left in between. CDR3 loop: CASSQEELAYEQYF. The CDR3 nucleotides read TGCGCCAGCAGCCAAGAAGAACTAGCCTACGAGCAGTACTTC.